Given below is one T cell receptor (beta chain) in context. Its antigen is unidentified. These data are taken from a study of T cell responses to AZD1222 COVID-19 vaccine. Points from the study as a whole: A mostly white British donor set with more females was recruited, and clonal diversity was possibly underestimated. Baseline serostatus was positive in only five to seven AZD1222 recipients. Dominant CD4 TCR responses targeted spike regions 160-218 and 743-854. Close to half of spike-specific TCRs reportedly recognize unmutated variant regions.

The CDR3 is 13 residues long. Deletions cut 7 bases from V and 5 bases from J, with 15 bases between. Germline V gene lookup returns CDR1 GTSNPN and CDR2 SVGIG (reference sequence). Repertoires were generated with immunoSEQ multiplex PCR, while TCRdb's copy carries only in-frame clones and drops some. The sample includes fewer than 90,000 clones, about nine tenths of them seen just once. The material sequenced was peripheral blood, taken on day 0 of AZD1222 vaccination. V is TRBV30 and J is TRBJ1-5; a possible D gene is TRBD1 (6 bases). This clonotype was sampled from an adult in good health. CDR3 sequence: CAYSRGADQPQHF. For the CDR3, the DNA is TGTGCCTACTCCCGGGGGGCGGATCAGCCCCAGCATTTT.